Shown below are 7 T cell receptor beta chains from a single sample sequenced in a study of blood T cell repertoires in COVID-19. Data came from immunoSEQ multiplex PCR; TCRdb stores just in-frame clones and leaves some out. The table includes about 310,000 clones, about nine tenths detected once. Input material: peripheral blood. These receptor sequences come from a man aged 45-60 years with active or convalescent COVID-19.

This clone has more than one count but fewer than ten. The rearrangement uses TRBV30 and TRBJ1-1; unclear D gene. Germline V lookup: CDR1 GTSNPN, CDR2 SVGIG (reference sequence). The CDR3 runs 14 residues. Trimming stripped 4 bases from V and 3 bases from J, with 15 bases between. Written as DNA, the CDR3 is TGTGCCTGGACCGAGGATGGATCGTACACTGAAGCTTTCTTT. Translating gives CAWTEDGSYTEAFF.

The rearrangement uses TRBV11-2 and TRBJ1-6, with 9 positions matching TRBD1. This CDR3 region has 15 residues. J was trimmed by 14 bases and V by 5 bases; bases with no gene match: 13. Germline CDR1 SGHAT, CDR2 FQNNGV. CDR3 DNA: TGTGCCAGCAGCCCAGGGACAGGGTCATGGGTAACCCTCCACTTT. It translates to CASSPGTGSWVTLHF.

The V and J genes are TRBV18 and TRBJ1-6; no reliable D call. CDR3 length equals 15 residues. The V gene's germline CDR1 is KGHSH and CDR2 LQKENI. V gave up 4 bases and J gave up 0 bases, with 7 bases separating them. The CDR3 spells CASSLQPSYNSPLHF. The CDR3 DNA is TGTGCCAGCTCACTACAGCCCTCCTATAATTCACCCCTCCACTTT.

V gene TRBV7-9 combines with J gene TRBJ1-4; 7 nucleotides line up with TRBD1. Germline lookup yields CDR1 SEHNR and CDR2 FQNEAQ (reference sequence). The V gene end was trimmed by 4 bases and the J gene end by 0 bases; junction bases not matched to a gene: 5. This CDR3 region has 16 residues. CDR3 sequence (DNA): TGTGCCAGCAGCTCCGGACAGGTAGCAACTAATGAAAAACTGTTTTTT. Its protein product is CASSSGQVATNEKLFF.

The chain joins TRBV19 to TRBJ1-4; no clear D gene. V lost 3 bases and J lost 0, with 14 bases in between. The germline V gene has CDR1 LNHDA and CDR2 SQIVND (reference sequence). The CDR3 is made up of 17 amino acids. The CDR3 sequence is CASSIIPASATNEKLFF. The CDR3 DNA follows: TGTGCCAGTAGTATTATCCCCGCCTCGGCAACTAATGAAAAACTGTTTTTT.

V usage is TRBV14 and J usage is TRBJ2-1; D perhaps matches TRBD2 (6 bases). The CDR3 loop spans 16 amino acids. Trimming pared 0 bases from V and 2 bases from J, leaving 11 bases between. Germline values: CDR1 SGHDN, CDR2 FVKESK. CDR3 sequence reads: CASSQERGVAYNEQFF. In DNA, the CDR3 is TGTGCCAGCAGCCAAGAGCGGGGAGTAGCCTACAATGAGCAGTTCTTC.

The chain combines TRBV4-1 with TRBJ2-5; tentative D call: TRBD2 (6 bases). V was clipped by 3 bases and J by 7 bases, with 18 bases between them. The CDR3 has 15 residues. CDR1 is MGHRA and CDR2 is YSYEKL in the germline V gene. CDR3 in amino acids: CASSQDPWGEWTQYF. Written as DNA, the CDR3 is TGCGCCAGCAGCCAGGATCCCTGGGGGGAATGGACCCAGTACTTC.